The TCR beta chain under discussion was sequenced for a study of blood T cells in healthy people across ages. Study-wide results and caveats: Estimates of total diversity, which came from one million sequenced T cells, were considered to be underestimates. Strong correlation was found linking TCR beta diversity to naive T cell percentage.

This CDR3 comprises 17 residues. Trimming took off 5 bases at V and 0 bases at J, with 19 bases between the two ends. Every participating donor contributed about 10 milliliters of peripheral blood through a draw. The second PCR ran roughly 6 to 12 cycles with a sample-barcoded 5' primer and J-beta primers. TCRdb reprocessed the 5' RACE reads via MiXCR and lists one record per CDR3 protein. This sample has 800,000 to 950,000 distinct CDR3 sequences, with roughly 40% found just once. The table lists this clonotype with a few counts. What it recognizes is unknown. Sequencing was performed on blood. V is TRBV12-3 or TRBV12-4 and J is TRBJ1-2; D might be TRBD1 (6 bases). This receptor was taken from a man aged 18 to 30 in good health. CDR3 loop: CASSLTGFRGPNYGYTF. As DNA, the CDR3 is TGTGCCAGCAGTCTCACAGGGTTCAGGGGCCCTAACTATGGCTACACCTTC.